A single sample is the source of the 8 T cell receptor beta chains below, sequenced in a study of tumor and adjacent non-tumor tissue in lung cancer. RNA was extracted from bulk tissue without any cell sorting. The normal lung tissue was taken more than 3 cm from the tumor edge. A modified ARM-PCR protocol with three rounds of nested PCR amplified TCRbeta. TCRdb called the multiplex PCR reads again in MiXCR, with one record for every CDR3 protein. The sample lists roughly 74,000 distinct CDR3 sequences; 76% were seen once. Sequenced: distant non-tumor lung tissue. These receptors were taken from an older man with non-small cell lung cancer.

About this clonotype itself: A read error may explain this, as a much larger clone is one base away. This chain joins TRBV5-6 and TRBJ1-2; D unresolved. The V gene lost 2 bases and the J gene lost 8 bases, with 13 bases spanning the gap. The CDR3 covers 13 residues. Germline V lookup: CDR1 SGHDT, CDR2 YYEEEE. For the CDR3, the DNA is TGTGCCAGCAGCTTCGGGCTGGCGCGAGGCTACACCTTC. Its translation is CASSFGLARGYTF. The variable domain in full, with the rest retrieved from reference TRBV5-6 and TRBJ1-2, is DAGVTQSPTHLIKTRGQQVTLRCSPKSGHDTVSWYQQALGQGPQFIFQYYEEEERQRGNFPDRFSGHQFPNYSSELNVNALLLGDSALYLCASSFGLARGYTFGSGTRLTVV.

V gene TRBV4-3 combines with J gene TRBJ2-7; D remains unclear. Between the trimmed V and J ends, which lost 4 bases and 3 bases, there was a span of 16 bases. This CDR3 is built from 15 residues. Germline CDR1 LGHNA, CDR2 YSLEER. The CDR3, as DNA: TGCGCCAGCAGCCCGTCTGCCAGGAGTAGCTACGAGCAGTACTTC. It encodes CASSPSARSSYEQYF.

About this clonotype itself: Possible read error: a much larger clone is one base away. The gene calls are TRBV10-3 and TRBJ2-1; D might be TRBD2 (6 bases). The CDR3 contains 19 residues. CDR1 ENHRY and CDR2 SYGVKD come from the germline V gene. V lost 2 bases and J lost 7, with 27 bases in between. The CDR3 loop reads CAISELKGRGRTSGNEQFF. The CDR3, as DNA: TGTGCCATCAGTGAGCTCAAAGGAAGAGGGAGGACCTCGGGGAATGAGCAGTTCTTC.

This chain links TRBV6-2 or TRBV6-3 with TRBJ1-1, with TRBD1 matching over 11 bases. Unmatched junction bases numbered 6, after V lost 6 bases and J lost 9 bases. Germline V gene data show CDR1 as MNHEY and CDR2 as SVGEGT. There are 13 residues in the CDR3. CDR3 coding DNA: TGTGCCAGCAGGGTCTGGACAGGGGGCCAAGCTTTCTTT. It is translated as CASRVWTGGQAFF.

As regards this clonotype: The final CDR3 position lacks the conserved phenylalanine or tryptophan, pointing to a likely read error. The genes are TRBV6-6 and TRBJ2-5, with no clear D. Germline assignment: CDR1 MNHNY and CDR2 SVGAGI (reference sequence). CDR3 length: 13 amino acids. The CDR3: CASSLVMGETQYS. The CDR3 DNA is TGTGCTAGCAGTCTCGTGATGGGTGAGACCCAGTACTCC.

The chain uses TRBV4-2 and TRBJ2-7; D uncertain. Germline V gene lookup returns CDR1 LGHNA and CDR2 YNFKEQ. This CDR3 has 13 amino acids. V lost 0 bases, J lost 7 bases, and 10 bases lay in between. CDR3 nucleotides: TGTGCCAGCAGCCAAGAGGGTTACCGGGAGCAGTACTTC. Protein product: CASSQEGYREQYF.

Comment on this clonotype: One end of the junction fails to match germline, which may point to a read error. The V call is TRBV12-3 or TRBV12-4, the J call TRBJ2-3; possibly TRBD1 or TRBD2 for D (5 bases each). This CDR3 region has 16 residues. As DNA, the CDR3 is TGTGCCAGCAGTTTAGGTCTACCAGGGACCGGAGTTACGCAGAATTTT. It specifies CASSLGLPGTGVTQNF.

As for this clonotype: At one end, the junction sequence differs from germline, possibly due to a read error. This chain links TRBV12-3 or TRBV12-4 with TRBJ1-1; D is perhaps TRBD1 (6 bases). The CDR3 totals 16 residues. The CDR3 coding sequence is TGTGCAAGCAGTGTTAAGCTTAGGGGGAGGAACACTGAAGCTTTCTTT. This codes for CASSVKLRGRNTEAFF.